One and the same sample provided the 28 T cell receptor beta chains below, sequenced in a study of brain T cells in children with intractable seizures. Method: immunoSEQ multiplex PCR; TCRdb's copy keeps in-frame clones and lacks some. The profile shows about 340,000 clones, about 93% of them singletons. The time point denotes: blood from clinic visit 5 months post-surgery; TSC patient then seizure free. The sequencing here drew on peripheral blood, taken more than 4 months after surgery. These receptors were taken from a boy in the first two years of life with tuberous sclerosis and intractable seizures.

The CDR3 DNA reads TGTGCCAGCAGCGTAGCGGAGGGGTCCCGCAATGAGCAGTTCTTC. Translated, it gives CASSVAEGSRNEQFF. V usage is TRBV9 and J usage is TRBJ2-1; a weak D match, TRBD2 (6 bases). CDR1 is SGDLS and CDR2 is YYNGEE in the germline V gene. Trimming took off 0 bases at V and 6 bases at J, with 13 bases between the two ends. The CDR3 consists of 15 residues. Filled out from reference TRBV9 and TRBJ2-1, the complete variable domain reads DSGVTQTPKHLITATGQRVTLRCSPRSGDLSVYWYQQSLDQGLQFLIQYYNGEERAKGNILERFSAQQFPDLHSELNLSSLELGDSALYFCASSVAEGSRNEQFFGPGTRLTVL.

This clone has only a few counts. This rearrangement joins TRBV7-9 to TRBJ1-1; 9 positions agree with TRBD1. The CDR3 length is 15 residues. CDR1 and CDR2 (germline): SEHNR, FQNEAQ (reference sequence). Germline trimming cut 3 bases from V and 1 base from J; bases unmatched to any gene: 3. CDR3: CASSFTGQGNTEAFF. CDR3 DNA sequence: TGTGCCAGCAGCTTTACGGGACAGGGGAACACTGAAGCTTTCTTT.

This clone occurred a few times. The genes are TRBV10-1 and TRBJ2-3; TRBD2 might be the D (6 bases). Trimming shortened V by 0 bases and J by 4 bases, and 17 bases separated the two germline ends. Germline V gene sequence: CDR1 WNHNN, CDR2 SYGVQD (reference sequence). The CDR3 has 17 amino acids. The CDR3 DNA reads as TGCGCCAGCAGTGAGTCCAGCGGGCAAACTCCCTCAGATACGCAGTATTTT. It is translated as CASSESSGQTPSDTQYF.

This clone has just one count. The DNA for the CDR3 is TGTGCCAGCAGCCCCCCCAGGCGTGACGAGCAGTACTTC. This codes for CASSPPRRDEQYF. The chain carries TRBV5-6 and TRBJ2-7; D uncertain. This CDR3 has 13 residues. V lost 4 bases and J lost 5, with 13 bases in between. Germline V gene sequence: CDR1 SGHDT, CDR2 YYEEEE.

This CDR3 is CASSWSTDTQYF. The CDR3 bases are TGTGCCAGCTCATGGAGCACAGATACGCAGTATTTT. The chain combines TRBV18 with TRBJ2-3, with D unresolved. V lost 5 bases, J lost 0 bases, and 3 bases lay in between. This CDR3 is built from 12 residues. Germline CDR1 and CDR2: KGHSH and LQKENI.

This chain uses TRBV3-1 (or the pseudogene TRBV3-2) with TRBJ2-3; 9 nucleotides agree with TRBD2. Germline trimming cut 2 bases from V and 3 bases from J; bases unmatched to any gene: 6. CDR3 length: 16 amino acids. The germline V gene encodes CDR1 LGHDT and CDR2 YNNKEL (reference sequence). In DNA, the CDR3 is TGTGCCAGCAGCCAATCTGTGCGGGGGGGGACAGATACGCAGTATTTT. This translates into CASSQSVRGGTDTQYF.

The chain recombines TRBV11-3 with TRBJ2-7; D is ambiguous. V was shortened by 4 bases and J by 1 base, with 11 bases between the two germline ends. Germline CDR1 is SGHNT and CDR2 is YENEEA. This CDR3 is built from 14 residues. CDR3 sequence reads: CASSSPFLSYEQYF. The CDR3 nucleotides read TGTGCCAGCAGCTCCCCCTTCCTATCCTACGAGCAGTACTTC.

This chain connects TRBV24-1 to TRBJ2-1; 15 bases match TRBD2. Per the germline V gene, CDR1 is KGHDR and CDR2 is SFDVKD. This CDR3 region has 17 residues. The trim removed 3 bases at V and 8 bases at J, leaving 7 bases unmatched. CDR3 region: CATSDVGLAGGGDEQFF. DNA for the CDR3: TGTGCCACCAGTGATGTGGGACTAGCGGGAGGAGGCGATGAGCAGTTCTTC.

This clone came up a few times. This chain uses TRBV3-1 (or the pseudogene TRBV3-2) with TRBJ1-3; no firm D call. The V gene lost 1 base and the J gene lost 3 bases, with 10 bases spanning the gap. Per germline, CDR1 LGHDT and CDR2 YNNKEL (reference sequence). The CDR3 spans 15 residues. The CDR3 DNA reads as TGTGCCAGCAGCCAAGGAGGGTTGTATGGAAACACCATATATTTT. Residues: CASSQGGLYGNTIYF.

The rearrangement uses TRBV6-5 and TRBJ2-7; D perhaps matches TRBD2 (6 bases). The V end lost 6 bases, the J end lost 2 bases, and 14 bases lay between the germline ends. The CDR3 length is 14 residues. CDR1 is MNHEY, CDR2 SVGAGI, per germline. DNA for the CDR3: TGTGCCAGCAGGAAGCGGGTCACGGCCTACGAGCAGTACTTC. The encoded protein is CASRKRVTAYEQYF.

J is TRBJ2-2 and V is TRBV13; a weak D match, TRBD2 (5 bases). CDR1 is PRHDT, CDR2 FYEKMQ, per germline (reference sequence). CDR3 length equals 14 residues. Trimming stripped 2 bases from V and 7 bases from J, with 11 bases between. This chain's CDR3 is CASSLNGRGGELFF. The CDR3 nucleotides are TGTGCCAGCAGCTTAAACGGCCGGGGCGGGGAGCTGTTTTTT.

This sequence joins TRBV30 and TRBJ1-2; 7 nucleotides line up with TRBD1. Losses at the gene ends were 2 bases for V and 7 bases for J; bases not matched to a gene: 10. From germline, CDR1 is GTSNPN and CDR2 SVGIG (reference sequence). This CDR3 has 14 residues. CDR3 sequence reads: CAWSFRTGSSGYTF. CDR3 nucleotide sequence: TGTGCCTGGAGTTTTCGGACAGGTTCGAGTGGCTACACCTTC.

This chain joins TRBV25-1 and TRBJ1-6; D ambiguous. Trimming took 4 bases from V and 6 from J, leaving 16 bases between them. The V gene's germline CDR1 is MGHDK and CDR2 SYGVNS. This CDR3 is 16 amino acids long. The CDR3 sequence is CASSARRDTFNSPLHF. The CDR3 DNA is TGTGCCAGCAGTGCTCGTCGAGACACCTTTAATTCACCCCTCCACTTT.

This rearrangement joins TRBV7-9 to TRBJ2-5; no clear D gene. Germline CDR1 and CDR2: SEHNR and FQNEAQ (reference sequence). The CDR3 has 13 residues. The germline V and J ends were trimmed by 3 bases and 7 bases, with 12 bases remaining between them. The CDR3 coding sequence is TGTGCCAGCAGCTTGGAGACCGCGACGACCCAGTACTTC. Translating it yields CASSLETATTQYF.

About this clone itself: The junction and the germline gene differ at one end; a read error may be behind it. The gene calls are TRBV6-5 and TRBJ2-1; D gene ambiguous. CDR3 length: 15 amino acids. Germline V gene sequence: CDR1 MNHEY, CDR2 SVGAGI. CDR3 nucleotides: TGTGCCACCAGTCTCGGCGGCCCCTCCTACAATGAGCAGTTCTTC. Translating it yields CATSLGGPSYNEQFF.

The V call is TRBV5-4, the J call TRBJ2-3; 14 nucleotides align to TRBD2. Germline CDR1 and CDR2: SGHNT and YYREEE (reference sequence). Trimming cost V 0 bases and J 13 bases; bases outside gene matches: 7. The CDR3 extends over 15 amino acids. CDR3 protein: CASSLGLAGGPTEYF. CDR3 sequence (DNA): TGTGCCAGCAGCTTGGGACTAGCGGGGGGGCCTACAGAGTATTTT. Supplemented by reference TRBV5-4 and TRBJ2-3, the full variable domain reads ETGVTQSPTHLIKTRGQQVTLRCSSQSGHNTVSWYQQALGQGPQFIFQYYREEENGRGNFPPRFSGLQFPNYSSELNVNALELDDSALYLCASSLGLAGGPTEYFGPGTRLTVL.

For this clone: Because it lacks the conserved phenylalanine or tryptophan at the end, this CDR3 is likely a read error. The DNA is left out, because the CDR3 cannot be placed on it with certainty; the CDR3 is given as TCRdb lists it. The CDR3 here is CASTEPRVSD. The chain carries TRBV11-3 and TRBJ1-3; the D segment call TRBD1 is taken from the table without a DNA check. Germline CDR1 is SGHNT and CDR2 is YENEEA. The CDR3 extends over 10 residues, inclusive of both ends.

V and J are TRBV7-2 and TRBJ2-1; TRBD2 aligns across 8 bases. Germline CDR1 SGHTA, CDR2 FQGNSA. The CDR3 runs 15 residues. V gave up 5 bases and J gave up 10 bases; unmatched junction bases: 13. The CDR3: CASSRGSGGTGEQFF. The CDR3 nucleotides read TGTGCCAGCAGCCGCGGAAGCGGGGGTACCGGGGAGCAGTTCTTC. Together with reference TRBV7-2 and TRBJ2-1, the CDR3 gives the full variable domain: GAGVSQSPSNKVTEKGKDVELRCDPISGHTALYWYRQSLGQGLEFLIYFQGNSAPDKSGLPSDRFSAERTGGSVSTLTIQRTQQEDSAVYLCASSRGSGGTGEQFFGPGTRLTVL.

V is TRBV18 and J is TRBJ1-3, with D maybe TRBD1 (6 bases). Looked up from germline, CDR1 is KGHSH and CDR2 is LQKENI. CDR3 size: 14 residues. With 6 bases removed from V and 0 bases from J, the gap between germline ends came to 9 bases. As DNA, the CDR3 is TGTGCCAGCTCTGGGGACATCTCTGGAAACACCATATATTTT. Its translation: CASSGDISGNTIYF.

J is TRBJ2-7 and V is TRBV13; possibly TRBD2 for D (6 bases). The germline V gene encodes CDR1 PRHDT and CDR2 FYEKMQ (reference sequence). The CDR3 runs 14 residues. The V gene lost 3 bases and the J gene lost 3 bases, with 12 bases spanning the gap. This CDR3 reads CASSLGRNYYEQYF. CDR3 sequence (DNA): TGTGCCAGCAGCTTGGGGAGGAACTACTACGAGCAGTACTTC. Variable domain in full (rest from reference TRBV13 and TRBJ2-7): AAGVIQSPRHLIKEKRETATLKCYPIPRHDTVYWYQQGPGQDPQFLISFYEKMQSDKGSIPDRFSAQQFSDYHSELNMSSLELGDSALYFCASSLGRNYYEQYFGPGTRLTVT.

The chain joins TRBV30 to TRBJ1-2; 8 bases line up with TRBD1. Germline-derived CDR1 and CDR2 are GTSNPN and SVGIG (reference sequence). Trimming cost V 3 bases and J 6 bases; bases outside gene matches: 3. This CDR3 is built from 12 residues. CDR3 nucleotide sequence: TGTGCCTGGAGAGGACAGGGAGATGGCTACACCTTC. It codes for CAWRGQGDGYTF.

This clone showed up just a few times. The chain joins TRBV6-8 to TRBJ1-1, with a weak D call TRBD1 (6 bases). V shed 7 bases and J shed 4 bases, with 13 bases lying between them. This CDR3 comprises 13 residues. CDR1 MNHGY and CDR2 SAAAGT come from the germline V gene. CDR3 sequence: CASNRSGVTEAFF. Here the CDR3 DNA reads TGTGCCAGCAATAGGTCAGGGGTCACTGAAGCTTTCTTT.

J is TRBJ2-3 and V is TRBV10-2; 8 positions match TRBD2. Trimming took 6 bases from V and 3 from J; bases not matched to a gene: 8. The V gene's germline CDR1 is WSHSY and CDR2 SAAADI. The CDR3 totals 15 residues. The CDR3 coding sequence is TGCGCCAGCAGCAATAGCGGGAAGTGGACAGATACGCAGTATTTT. Residues: CASSNSGKWTDTQYF.

This chain links TRBV29-1 with TRBJ2-4; TRBD1 matches 8 bases. The junction had 6 bases not matched to a gene; V was cut back by 6 bases and J by 2 bases. The CDR3 length is 14 residues. Germline CDR1 SQVTM, CDR2 ANQGSEA. The CDR3 loop is CSVEQGETKNIQYF. In DNA, the CDR3 is TGCAGCGTGGAACAGGGGGAAACCAAAAACATTCAGTACTTC. The whole variable domain, filled in from reference TRBV29-1 and TRBJ2-4, reads SAVISQKPSRDICQRGTSLTIQCQVDSQVTMMFWYRQQPGQSLTLIATANQGSEATYESGFVIDKFPISRPNLTFSTLTVSNMSPEDSSIYLCSVEQGETKNIQYFGAGTRLSVL.

This chain uses TRBV5-1 with TRBJ2-3; D unclear. The CDR3 has 15 amino acids. Trimming took 0 bases from V and 4 from J, leaving 12 bases between them. Germline values: CDR1 SGHRS, CDR2 YFSETQ. CDR3: CASSLEGVPPDTQYF. Here the CDR3 DNA reads TGCGCCAGCAGCTTGGAGGGCGTCCCCCCAGATACGCAGTATTTT. Full variable domain (outside the CDR3, taken from reference TRBV5-1 and TRBJ2-3): KAGVTQTPRYLIKTRGQQVTLSCSPISGHRSVSWYQQTPGQGLQFLFEYFSETQRNKGNFPGRFSGRQFSNSRSEMNVSTLELGDSALYLCASSLEGVPPDTQYFGPGTRLTVL.

V gene TRBV2 combines with J gene TRBJ2-7, with unresolved D. Germline CDR1 is SNHLY and CDR2 is FYNNEI. V was shortened by 8 bases and J by 3 bases, with 14 bases between the two germline ends. The CDR3 sequence is 13 residues long. The CDR3 nucleotides are TGTGCCAGCGGCATCCGTACGGACTACGAGCAGTACTTC. Translating it yields CASGIRTDYEQYF.

The chain uses TRBV6-5 and TRBJ1-5; TRBD1 matches at 11 bases. The trim removed 8 bases at V and 5 bases at J, leaving 5 bases unmatched. The CDR3 spans 14 residues. Germline-derived CDR1 and CDR2 are MNHEY and SVGAGI. As DNA, the CDR3 is TGTGCCAGCTCTAGGACAGGGGGCTATCAGCCCCAGCATTTT. Translating gives CASSRTGGYQPQHF.

This chain uses TRBV10-3 with TRBJ2-7, with no clear D. V was cut by 11 bases and J by 3 bases, with 11 bases left in between. Germline V CDR1 and CDR2: ENHRY, SYGVKD. This CDR3 is built from 11 residues. The CDR3 is CAAHSGYEQYF. In DNA form, the CDR3 reads TGTGCCGCCCACTCGGGCTACGAGCAGTACTTC.